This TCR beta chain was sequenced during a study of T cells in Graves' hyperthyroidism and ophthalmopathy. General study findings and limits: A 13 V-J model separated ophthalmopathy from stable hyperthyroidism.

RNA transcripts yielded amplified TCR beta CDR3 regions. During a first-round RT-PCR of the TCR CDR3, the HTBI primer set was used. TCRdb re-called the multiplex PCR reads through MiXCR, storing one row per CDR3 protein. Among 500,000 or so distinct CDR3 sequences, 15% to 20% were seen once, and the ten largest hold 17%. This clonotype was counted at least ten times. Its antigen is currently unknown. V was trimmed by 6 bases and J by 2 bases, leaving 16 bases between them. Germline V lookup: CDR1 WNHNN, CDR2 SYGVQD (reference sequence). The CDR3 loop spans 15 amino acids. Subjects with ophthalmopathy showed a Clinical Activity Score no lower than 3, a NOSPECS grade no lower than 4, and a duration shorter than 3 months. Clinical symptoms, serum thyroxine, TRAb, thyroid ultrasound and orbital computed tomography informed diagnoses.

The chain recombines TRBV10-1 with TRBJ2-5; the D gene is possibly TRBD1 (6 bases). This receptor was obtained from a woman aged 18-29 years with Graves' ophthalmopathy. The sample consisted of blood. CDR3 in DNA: TGCGCCAGCAGGCCGCCTCGGACAGCGCAAGAGACCCAGTACTTC. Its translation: CASRPPRTAQETQYF.